This is a list of T cell receptor beta chains from one sample in a study of T cells in localized non-small cell lung cancer. This table comes from immunoSEQ multiplex PCR, and its TCRdb copy is limited to in-frame clones, with some not included. Among 15,000 to 19,000 clones listed, over 75% were seen once. This material consisted of peripheral blood mononuclear cells, taken before any cancer treatment. The receptors were gathered from a male donor older than 55 with stage II lung adenocarcinoma. The CDR3 runs from the conserved cysteine through the conserved F or W. Each record gives: D gene, J gene, clone size, V gene, CDR3 protein, CDR3 DNA. D genes are given only for firm matches. Size tells how often a clone was seen (once, few, many) or the class of an expanded clone, and some rows leave it out.

- | TRBJ2-3 | - | TRBV9 | CASSVSGRGDTQYF | TGTGCCAGCAGCGTGAGCGGGCGGGGAGATACGCAGTATTTT
- | TRBJ2-1 | - | TRBV7-9 | CASSLRETYNEQFF | TGTGCCAGCAGCTTGCGCGAGACCTACAATGAGCAGTTCTTC
TRBD1 | TRBJ1-2 | - | TRBV9 | CASSGRDRSYGYTF | TGTGCCAGCAGCGGCCGGGACAGGTCCTATGGCTACACCTTC
TRBD2 | TRBJ2-2 | - | TRBV28 | CASSFLAGGRTGELFF | TGTGCCAGCAGTTTCCTTGCGGGAGGGCGAACCGGGGAGCTGTTTTTT
- | TRBJ2-1 | - | TRBV18 | CASSPYGQGSGEQFF | TGTGCCAGCTCACCCTACGGTCAGGGGAGCGGTGAGCAGTTCTTC
TRBD1 | TRBJ2-7 | - | TRBV19 | CASRKQGEYEQYF | TGTGCCAGTAGGAAACAGGGGGAGTACGAGCAGTACTTC
TRBD1 | TRBJ1-2 | - | TRBV19 | CASSRIGGASWGYTF | TGTGCCAGTAGCCGGATAGGGGGCGCTTCCTGGGGCTACACCTTC
- | TRBJ1-5 | - | TRBV19 | CASSRFGEAGNQPQHF | TGTGCCAGTAGTAGATTCGGAGAAGCCGGCAATCAGCCCCAGCATTTT
TRBD2 | TRBJ2-1 | - | TRBV10-1 | CASSPRGLAVSSYNEQFF | TGCGCCAGCAGTCCCAGAGGACTAGCGGTGAGCTCCTACAATGAGCAGTTCTTC
- | TRBJ1-1 | once | TRBV27 | CASRAGMNTEAFF | TGTGCCAGCAGGGCAGGAATGAACACTGAAGCTTTCTTT
TRBD2 | TRBJ2-1 | - | TRBV27 | CASSVGTTNEQFF | TGTGCCAGCAGTGTCGGGACTACCAATGAGCAGTTCTTC
- | TRBJ2-7 | few | TRBV5-1 | CASSLGPNTLPYEQYF | TGCGCCAGCAGCTTGGGGCCGAATACGTTACCCTACGAGCAGTACTTC
- | TRBJ2-2 | - | TRBV19 | CASRGGAGELFF | TGTGCCAGTAGAGGGGGTGCCGGGGAGCTGTTTTTT
TRBD2 | TRBJ2-1 | - | TRBV5-1 | CASSLTSGRPVEQFF | TGCGCCAGCAGCCTTACTAGCGGGAGGCCGGTTGAGCAGTTCTTC
- | TRBJ2-5 | - | TRBV11-2 | CASSRGQKETQYF | TGTGCCAGCAGCCGCGGACAAAAAGAGACCCAGTACTTC
TRBD1 | TRBJ1-2 | - | TRBV7-6 | CASSTGQGASYGYTF | TGTGCCAGCAGCACGGGACAGGGGGCGAGCTATGGCTACACCTTC
TRBD1 | TRBJ2-5 | - | TRBV28 | CASSGGQGQETQYF | TGTGCCAGCAGCGGGGGACAGGGCCAAGAGACCCAGTACTTC
TRBD2 | TRBJ2-1 | - | TRBV9 | CASSVAILAGSYNEQFF | TGTGCCAGCAGCGTCGCCATACTAGCGGGCTCCTACAATGAGCAGTTCTTC
- | TRBJ2-7 | few | TRBV2 | CASSAQTYEQYF | TGTGCCAGCAGCGCCCAGACCTACGAGCAGTACTTC
TRBD1 | TRBJ1-1 | once | TRBV2 | CASTDRENTEAFF | TGTGCCAGCACAGACAGGGAGAACACTGAAGCTTTCTTT